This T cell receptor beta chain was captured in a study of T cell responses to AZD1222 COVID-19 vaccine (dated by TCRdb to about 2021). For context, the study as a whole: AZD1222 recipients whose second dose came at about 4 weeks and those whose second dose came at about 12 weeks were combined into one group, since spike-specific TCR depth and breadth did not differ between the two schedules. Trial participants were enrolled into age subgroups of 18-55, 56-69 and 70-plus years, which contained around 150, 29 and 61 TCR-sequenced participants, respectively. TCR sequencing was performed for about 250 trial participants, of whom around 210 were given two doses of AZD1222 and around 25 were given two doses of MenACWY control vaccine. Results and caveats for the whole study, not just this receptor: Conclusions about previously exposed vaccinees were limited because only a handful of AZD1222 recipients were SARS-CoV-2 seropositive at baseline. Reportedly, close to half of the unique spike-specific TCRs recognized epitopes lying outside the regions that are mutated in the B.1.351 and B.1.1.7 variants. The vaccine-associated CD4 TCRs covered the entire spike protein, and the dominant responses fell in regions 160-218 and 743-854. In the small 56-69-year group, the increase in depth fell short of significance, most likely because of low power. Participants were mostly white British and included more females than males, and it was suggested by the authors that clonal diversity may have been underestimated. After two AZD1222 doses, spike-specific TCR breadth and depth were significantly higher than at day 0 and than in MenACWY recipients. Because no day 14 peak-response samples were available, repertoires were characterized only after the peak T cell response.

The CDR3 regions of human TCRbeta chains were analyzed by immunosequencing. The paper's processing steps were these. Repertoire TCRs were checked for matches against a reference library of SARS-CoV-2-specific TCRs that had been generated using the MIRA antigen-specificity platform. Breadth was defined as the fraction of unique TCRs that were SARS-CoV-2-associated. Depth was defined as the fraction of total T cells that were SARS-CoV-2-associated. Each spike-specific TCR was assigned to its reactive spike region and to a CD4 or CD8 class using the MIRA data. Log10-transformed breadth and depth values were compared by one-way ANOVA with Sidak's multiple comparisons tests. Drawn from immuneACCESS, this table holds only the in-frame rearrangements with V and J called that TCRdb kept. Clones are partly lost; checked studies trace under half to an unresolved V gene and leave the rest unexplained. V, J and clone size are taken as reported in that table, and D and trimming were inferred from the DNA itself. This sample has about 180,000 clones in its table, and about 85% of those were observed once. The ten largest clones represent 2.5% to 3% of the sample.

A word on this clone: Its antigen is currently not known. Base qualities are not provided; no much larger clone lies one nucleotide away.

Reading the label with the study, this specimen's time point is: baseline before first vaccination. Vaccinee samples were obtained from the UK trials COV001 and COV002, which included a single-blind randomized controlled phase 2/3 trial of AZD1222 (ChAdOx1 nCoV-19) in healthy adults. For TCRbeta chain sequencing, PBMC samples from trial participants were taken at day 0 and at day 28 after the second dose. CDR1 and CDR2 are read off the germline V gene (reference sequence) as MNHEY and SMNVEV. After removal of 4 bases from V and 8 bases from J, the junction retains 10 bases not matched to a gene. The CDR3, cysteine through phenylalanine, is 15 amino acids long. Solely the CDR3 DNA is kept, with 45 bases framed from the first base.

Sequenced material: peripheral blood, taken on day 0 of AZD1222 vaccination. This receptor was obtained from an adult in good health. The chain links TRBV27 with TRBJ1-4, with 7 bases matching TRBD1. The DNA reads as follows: TGTGCCAGCAGTTCTTATCAGACAGGGCAAGAAAAACTGTTTTTT. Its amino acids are CASSSYQTGQEKLFF.